This is a list of T cell receptor beta chains from one sample in a study of T cell responses to AZD1222 COVID-19 vaccine. The table came from immunoSEQ multiplex PCR; TCRdb's copy has only in-frame clones and leaves some out. The data show approximately 150,000 clones, 92% seen once. Sample: peripheral blood, taken on day 0 of AZD1222 vaccination. All receptors come from an adult in good health. Each CDR3 is given with its conserved first and last residue. Each record gives: V gene, D gene, J gene, clone size, CDR3 protein, CDR3 DNA. The D gene is left open where the match is weak. Size values are once, few and many counts, or a class for expanded clones, and some rows have none.

V: TRBV29-1; D: TRBD1; J: TRBJ2-1; size: .; CDR3: CSVTLAGQAENEQFF; DNA: TGCAGCGTTACCCTGGCCGGACAGGCCGAGAATGAGCAGTTCTTC
V: TRBV24-1; D: .; J: TRBJ1-6; size: .; CDR3: CATSDSKAGNSPLHF; DNA: TGTGCCACCAGTGACTCCAAAGCAGGAAATTCACCCCTCCACTTT
V: TRBV3-1/TRBV3-2; D: TRBD1; J: TRBJ2-7; size: .; CDR3: CASSPGTGYVLAYEQYF; DNA: TGTGCCAGCAGCCCCGGGACAGGCTACGTTTTAGCCTACGAGCAGTACTTC
V: TRBV9; D: .; J: TRBJ1-6; size: .; CDR3: CASSVGSPLHF; DNA: TGTGCCAGCAGCGTTGGTTCACCCCTCCACTTT
V: TRBV5-4; D: .; J: TRBJ1-1; size: .; CDR3: CASSLKWGPTEAFF; DNA: TGTGCCAGCAGCCTGAAATGGGGCCCCACTGAAGCTTTCTTT
V: TRBV20-1; D: .; J: TRBJ2-4; size: .; CDR3: CSARDPNIQYF; DNA: TGCAGTGCTAGAGATCCAAACATTCAGTACTTC
V: TRBV6-2/TRBV6-3; D: TRBD2; J: TRBJ2-7; size: once; CDR3: CASSYAGVHYEQYF; DNA: TGTGCCAGCAGTTACGCGGGAGTCCACTACGAGCAGTACTTC
V: TRBV6-4; D: .; J: TRBJ1-5; size: .; CDR3: CASLMQGTVGYSNQPQHF; DNA: TGTGCCAGCCTCATGCAGGGGACGGTAGGGTATAGCAATCAGCCCCAGCATTTT
V: TRBV21-1; D: .; J: TRBJ1-5; size: .; CDR3: CASSPFQPDFNQPQHF; DNA: TGTGCCAGCAGCCCTTTCCAACCAGACTTCAATCAGCCCCAGCATTTT
V: TRBV6-5; D: .; J: TRBJ1-1; size: .; CDR3: CASSYWGRTMNTEAFF; DNA: TGTGCCAGCAGTTATTGGGGGAGGACTATGAACACTGAAGCTTTCTTT
V: TRBV30; D: .; J: TRBJ1-1; size: .; CDR3: CAWTPGWDTEAFF; DNA: TGTGCCTGGACCCCGGGATGGGACACTGAAGCTTTCTTT
V: TRBV5-1; D: .; J: TRBJ2-1; size: once; CDR3: CASSLSVGVIVNEQFF; DNA: TGCGCCAGCAGCTTGTCTGTGGGAGTCATAGTCAATGAGCAGTTCTTC
V: TRBV5-3; D: .; J: TRBJ2-6; size: .; CDR3: CARRGTTGCGANVLTF; DNA: TGTGCCAGGCGGGGAACTACAGGTTGTGGGGCCAACGTCCTGACTTTC
V: TRBV10-3; D: .; J: TRBJ1-1; size: .; CDR3: CAIRGAGASEAFF; DNA: TGTGCCATCAGGGGGGCAGGGGCGAGTGAAGCTTTCTTT
V: TRBV5-4; D: .; J: TRBJ1-1; size: .; CDR3: CASSDVSRVGTEAFF; DNA: TGTGCCAGCAGCGATGTCAGCAGGGTTGGGACTGAAGCTTTCTTT
V: TRBV19; D: TRBD2; J: TRBJ2-1; size: .; CDR3: CASHLADNYNEQFF; DNA: TGTGCCAGTCACCTAGCGGACAATTACAATGAGCAGTTCTTC
V: TRBV10-3; D: .; J: TRBJ2-7; size: .; CDR3: CAISESGWGYEQYF; DNA: TGTGCCATCAGTGAGTCGGGTTGGGGCTACGAGCAGTACTTC
V: TRBV7-8; D: .; J: TRBJ1-1; size: .; CDR3: CASSLGYTENTEAFF; DNA: TGTGCCAGCAGCTTGGGTTATACGGAGAACACTGAAGCTTTCTTT
V: TRBV5-5; D: .; J: TRBJ2-1; size: .; CDR3: CASSPTPLSYNEQFF; DNA: TGTGCCAGCAGCCCTACACCGCTCTCCTACAATGAGCAGTTCTTC
V: TRBV14; D: TRBD2; J: TRBJ2-3; size: .; CDR3: CASSQGTSGGDTQYF; DNA: TGTGCCAGCAGCCAAGGGACTAGCGGGGGAGATACGCAGTATTTT
V: TRBV19; D: .; J: TRBJ1-6; size: .; CDR3: CASSIGRGTAFHF; DNA: TGTGCCAGTAGTATCGGGAGGGGGACCGCCTTCCACTTT
V: TRBV5-4; D: .; J: TRBJ1-2; size: .; CDR3: CASSLTSGDLGGYTF; DNA: TGTGCCAGCAGCTTGACCTCAGGGGACCTAGGGGGCTACACCTTC
V: TRBV2; D: .; J: TRBJ1-6; size: .; CDR3: CASRLDRGSYNSPLHF; DNA: TGTGCCAGCAGGCTAGATAGAGGCTCCTATAATTCACCCCTCCACTTT
V: TRBV30; D: .; J: TRBJ1-1; size: .; CDR3: CAWSVPGLRNTEAFF; DNA: TGTGCCTGGAGTGTACCCGGCCTGCGGAACACTGAAGCTTTCTTT
V: TRBV7-2; D: .; J: TRBJ1-1; size: .; CDR3: CASSSDPLGTEAFF; DNA: TGTGCCAGCAGCTCAGACCCATTGGGCACTGAAGCTTTCTTT
V: TRBV29-1; D: .; J: TRBJ1-2; size: .; CDR3: CSVREGYTF; DNA: TGCAGCGTACGGGAAGGCTACACCTTC
V: TRBV12-5; D: .; J: TRBJ2-7; size: .; CDR3: CASASAGPPYEQYF; DNA: TGTGCTAGTGCTTCCGCTGGACCCCCCTACGAGCAGTACTTC
V: TRBV6-5; D: .; J: TRBJ1-2; size: .; CDR3: CAIQGGSGGYTF; DNA: TGTGCCATACAGGGAGGGAGTGGTGGCTACACCTTC
V: TRBV4-2; D: TRBD1; J: TRBJ1-5; size: .; CDR3: CASSQESLGGVGNQPQHF; DNA: TGTGCCAGCAGCCAAGAAAGCCTAGGGGGCGTGGGCAATCAGCCCCAGCATTTT
V: TRBV2; D: TRBD1; J: TRBJ2-5; size: .; CDR3: CASRTRTGGVKTQYF; DNA: TGTGCCAGCAGGACAAGGACAGGGGGCGTAAAGACCCAGTACTTC
V: TRBV12-3/TRBV12-4; D: .; J: TRBJ2-7; size: .; CDR3: CASSLANSYEQYF; DNA: TGTGCCAGCAGTTTGGCGAATAGCTACGAGCAGTACTTC
V: TRBV29-1; D: .; J: TRBJ2-5; size: .; CDR3: CSVDPETQYF; DNA: TGCAGCGTTGATCCGGAGACCCAGTACTTC
V: TRBV7-8; D: .; J: TRBJ2-1; size: .; CDR3: CASSPGFSSYNEQFF; DNA: TGTGCCAGCAGCCCCGGCTTTAGCTCCTACAATGAGCAGTTCTTC
V: TRBV6-2/TRBV6-3; D: TRBD1; J: TRBJ1-5; size: .; CDR3: CASSYRGTGDQPQHF; DNA: TGTGCCAGCAGTTACAGGGGGACAGGGGATCAGCCCCAGCATTTT
V: TRBV9; D: .; J: TRBJ1-4; size: .; CDR3: CAGQDWARKCVEKLFF; DNA: TGTGCCGGGCAGGATTGGGCCAGAAAGTGTGTTGAAAAACTGTTTTTT
V: TRBV3-1/TRBV3-2; D: TRBD1; J: TRBJ1-3; size: .; CDR3: CASSPTGAFGNTIYF; DNA: TGTGCCAGCAGTCCGACAGGGGCGTTTGGAAACACCATATATTTT
V: TRBV6-6; D: .; J: TRBJ1-1; size: .; CDR3: CASTPSTGITEAFF; DNA: TGTGCCAGCACTCCCTCCACGGGGATCACTGAAGCTTTCTTT
V: TRBV5-1; D: TRBD1; J: TRBJ1-1; size: .; CDR3: CASSLRTGVYTEAFF; DNA: TGCGCCAGCAGCTTAAGGACAGGGGTGTACACTGAAGCTTTCTTT
V: TRBV6-2/TRBV6-3; D: .; J: TRBJ2-1; size: .; CDR3: CASSYRRAPGDNEQFF; DNA: TGTGCCAGCAGTTACCGGAGGGCCCCAGGTGACAATGAGCAGTTCTTC
V: TRBV15; D: .; J: TRBJ1-5; size: .; CDR3: CATSLGQNQPQHF; DNA: TGTGCCACCAGCCTTGGACAGAATCAGCCCCAGCATTTT
V: TRBV4-1; D: TRBD1; J: TRBJ1-2; size: .; CDR3: CASSLGTAGHGYTF; DNA: TGCGCCAGCAGCCTCGGGACAGCGGGCCACGGCTACACCTTC